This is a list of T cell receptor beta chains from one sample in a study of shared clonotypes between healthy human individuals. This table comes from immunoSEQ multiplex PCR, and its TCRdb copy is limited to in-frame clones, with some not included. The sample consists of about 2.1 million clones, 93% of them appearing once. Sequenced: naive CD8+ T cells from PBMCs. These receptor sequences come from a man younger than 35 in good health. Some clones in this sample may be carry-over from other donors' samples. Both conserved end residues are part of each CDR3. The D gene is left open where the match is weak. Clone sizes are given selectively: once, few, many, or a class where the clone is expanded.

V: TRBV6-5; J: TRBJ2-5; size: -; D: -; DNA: TGTGCCAGCAGACCCACCCTCCCAGAGACCCAGTACTTC; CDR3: CASRPTLPETQYF
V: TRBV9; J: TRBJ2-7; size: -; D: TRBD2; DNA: TGTGCCAGCAGCGACCCGCGTAGCGGGAGCCGCTCATCCTACGAGCAGTACTTC; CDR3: CASSDPRSGSRSSYEQYF
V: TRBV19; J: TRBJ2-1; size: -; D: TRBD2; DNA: TGTGCCAGTGGCACTAGCGCGGGTAGAGGGGTCAATGAGCAGTTCTTC; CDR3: CASGTSAGRGVNEQFF
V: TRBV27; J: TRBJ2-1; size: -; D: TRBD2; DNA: TGTGCCAGCAGTTTCTTTACTAGCGGCTACAATGAGCAGTTCTTC; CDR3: CASSFFTSGYNEQFF
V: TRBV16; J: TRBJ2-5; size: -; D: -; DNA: TGTGCCAGCAGCCAATCGATCAGGCAGGGAGAGACCCAGTACTTC; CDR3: CASSQSIRQGETQYF
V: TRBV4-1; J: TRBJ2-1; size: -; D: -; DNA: TGCGCCAGCAGCCACAAAGGGGTAAATGAGCAGTTCTTC; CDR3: CASSHKGVNEQFF
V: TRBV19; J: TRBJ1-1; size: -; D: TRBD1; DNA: TGTGCCAGTAGTATGACGACAGGGCTCACTGAAGCTTTCTTT; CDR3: CASSMTTGLTEAFF
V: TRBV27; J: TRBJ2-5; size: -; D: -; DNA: TGTGCCAGCAGTTTACGGGGGTTGGTCCAAGAGACCCAGTACTTC; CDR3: CASSLRGLVQETQYF
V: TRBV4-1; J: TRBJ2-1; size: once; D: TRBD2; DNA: TGCGCCAGCAGCCGATCGACGGGACTAGCGGAAAATGAGCAGTTCTTC; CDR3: CASSRSTGLAENEQFF
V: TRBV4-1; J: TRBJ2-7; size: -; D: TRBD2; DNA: TGCGCCAGCAGCCACTTTTCGGGAGGCTACGAGCAGTACTTC; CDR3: CASSHFSGGYEQYF
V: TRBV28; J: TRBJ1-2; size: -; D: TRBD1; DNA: TGTGCCAGCACGCCGGGACAGTCGTTGTTGCCTAACTATGGCTACACCTTC; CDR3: CASTPGQSLLPNYGYTF
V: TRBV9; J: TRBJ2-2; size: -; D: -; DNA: TGTGCCAGCAGCCCAGGCCAGGGGCCCTACACCGGGGAGCTGTTTTTT; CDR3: CASSPGQGPYTGELFF
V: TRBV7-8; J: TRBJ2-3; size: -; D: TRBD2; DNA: TGTGCCAGCAGCACCGGACTAGCGGGGTACACAGATACGCAGTATTTT; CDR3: CASSTGLAGYTDTQYF
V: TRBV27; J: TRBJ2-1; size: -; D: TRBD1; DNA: TGTGCCAGCAGCGTTACAGGGGGCTTTGAGCAGTTCTTC; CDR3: CASSVTGGFEQFF
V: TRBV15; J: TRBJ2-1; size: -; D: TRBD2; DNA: TGTGCCACCAGCAGAGACCGGCGGGAGGGGATCTACAATGAGCAGTTCTTC; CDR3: CATSRDRREGIYNEQFF
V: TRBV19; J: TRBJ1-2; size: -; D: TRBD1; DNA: TGTGCCAGTACAAAACTAGATTACGACAGGGACTATGGCTACACCTTC; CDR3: CASTKLDYDRDYGYTF
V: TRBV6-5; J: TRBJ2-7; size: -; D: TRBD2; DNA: TGTGCCAGCAGCACCCCGACTAGCGGCCTAGGGGAGCAGTACTTC; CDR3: CASSTPTSGLGEQYF
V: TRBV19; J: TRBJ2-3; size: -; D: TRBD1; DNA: TGTGCCAGTAGGCCAAACAGGGGTTCTAGCACAGATACGCAGTATTTT; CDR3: CASRPNRGSSTDTQYF
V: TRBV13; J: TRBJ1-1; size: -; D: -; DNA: TGTGCCAGCAGCCAACGGGGACACCTTTTGGAGTTGGGGGCTTTCTTT; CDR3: CASSQRGHLLELGAFF
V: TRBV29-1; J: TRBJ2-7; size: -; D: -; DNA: TGCAGCGTTGTTCAGGGCTACGAGCAGTACTTC; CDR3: CSVVQGYEQYF
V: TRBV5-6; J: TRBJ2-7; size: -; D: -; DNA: TGTGCCAGCAGCCTCCTAAACTACGAGCAGTACTTC; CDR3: CASSLLNYEQYF
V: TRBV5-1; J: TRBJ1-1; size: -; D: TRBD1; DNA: TGCGCCAGCAGCTCGGGACAGCTCCTGGGCATGAACACTGAAGCTTTCTTT; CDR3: CASSSGQLLGMNTEAFF
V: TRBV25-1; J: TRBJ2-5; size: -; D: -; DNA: TGTGCCAGCAGTGAATATTCAGGGGAAGGGCAAGAGACCCAGTACTTC; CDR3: CASSEYSGEGQETQYF
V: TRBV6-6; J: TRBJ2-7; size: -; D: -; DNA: TGTGCCAGCAGTTCTCTACGGAACTACGAGCAGTACTTC; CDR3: CASSSLRNYEQYF
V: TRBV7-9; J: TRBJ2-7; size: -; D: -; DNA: TGTGCCAGCAGCCCGCCAGGGTATCCCTACGAGCAGTACTTC; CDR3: CASSPPGYPYEQYF
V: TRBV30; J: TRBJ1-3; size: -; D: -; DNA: TGTGCCTGTCCTTACAGGGAATTCGGAAACACCATATATTTT; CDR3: CACPYREFGNTIYF
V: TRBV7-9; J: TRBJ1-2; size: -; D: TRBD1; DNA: TGTGCCAGCAGCTTGGGACAGGGGGGGTATGGCTACACCTTC; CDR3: CASSLGQGGYGYTF
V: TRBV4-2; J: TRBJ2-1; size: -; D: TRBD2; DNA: TGTGCCAGCAGCCAAGAAGTTAGCGGGAGGTTTCCGTTCTTC; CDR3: CASSQEVSGRFPFF
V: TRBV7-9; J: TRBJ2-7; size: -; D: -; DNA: TGTGCCAGCAATTTGGGCGGAACCCTGGACGAGCAGTACTTC; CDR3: CASNLGGTLDEQYF
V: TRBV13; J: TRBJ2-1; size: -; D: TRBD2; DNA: TGTGCCAGCAGCTCTGGACTAGGGAATGAGCAGTTCTTC; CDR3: CASSSGLGNEQFF
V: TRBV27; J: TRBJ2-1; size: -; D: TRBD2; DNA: TGTGCCAGCAGTGCCATCGGGACTAGCGGGACATGGCATGAGCAGTTCTTC; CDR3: CASSAIGTSGTWHEQFF
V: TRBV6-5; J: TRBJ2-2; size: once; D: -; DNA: TGTGCCAGCAGCTGGAGGCCAGGGCTGGCCGGGGAGCTGTTTTTT; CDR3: CASSWRPGLAGELFF
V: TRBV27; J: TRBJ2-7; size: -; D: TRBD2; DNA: TGTGCCAGCAGCTATCAACCTAGCGGGAGGGCTTACGAGCAGTACTTC; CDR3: CASSYQPSGRAYEQYF
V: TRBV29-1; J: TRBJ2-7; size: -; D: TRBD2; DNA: TGCAGCGTTGTTGGGCTAGCGGGAGAGGCGGCCTACGAGCAGTACTTC; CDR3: CSVVGLAGEAAYEQYF
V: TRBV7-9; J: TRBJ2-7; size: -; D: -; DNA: TGTGCCAGCAGCTTAGCTCAGGGCCGGATCTACGAGCAGTACTTC; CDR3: CASSLAQGRIYEQYF
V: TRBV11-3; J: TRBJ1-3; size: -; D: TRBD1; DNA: TGTGCCAGCAGCTTAGCTGAGGGGGCGTCTGGAAACACCATATATTTT; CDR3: CASSLAEGASGNTIYF
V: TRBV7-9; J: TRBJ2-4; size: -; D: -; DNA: TGTGCCAGCAGCTTTCGTGTTTTGTGGGCCAAAAACATTCAGTACTTC; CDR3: CASSFRVLWAKNIQYF
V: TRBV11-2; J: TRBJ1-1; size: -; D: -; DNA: TGTGCCAGCAGCCCGGCCCGGGCTGAAGCTTTCTTT; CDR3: CASSPARAEAFF
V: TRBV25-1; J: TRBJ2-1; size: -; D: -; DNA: TGTGCCAGCAGTGAACAGGGTAACAATGAGCAGTTCTTC; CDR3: CASSEQGNNEQFF
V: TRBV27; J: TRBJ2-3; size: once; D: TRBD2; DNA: TGTGCCAGCACGGGACTAGCGGGAGCTGACACGCAGTATTTT; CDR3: CASTGLAGADTQYF
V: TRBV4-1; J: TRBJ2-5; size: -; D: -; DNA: TGCGCCAGCAGCCAAGTGGCGGGGGCGCAGGGGGAGACCCAGTACTTC; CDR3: CASSQVAGAQGETQYF
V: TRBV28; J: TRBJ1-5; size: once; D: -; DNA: TGTGCCAGCAGTTTAGCGGAACTCGTGCGAAATCAGCCCCAGCATTTT; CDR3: CASSLAELVRNQPQHF
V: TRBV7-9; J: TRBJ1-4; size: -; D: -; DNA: TGTGCCAGCAGCACTCGAGGGGGAAATGAAAAACTGTTTTTT; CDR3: CASSTRGGNEKLFF
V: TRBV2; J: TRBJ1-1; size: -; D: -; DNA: TGTGCCGCCGGGGGAAGTGAAGCTTTCTTT; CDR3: CAAGGSEAFF
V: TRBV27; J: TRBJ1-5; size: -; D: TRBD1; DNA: TGTGCCAGCAGCCCGGGACAGAATCAGCCCCAGCATTTT; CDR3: CASSPGQNQPQHF
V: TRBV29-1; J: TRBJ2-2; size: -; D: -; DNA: TGCAGCGTTGTAAGAGTCTCCGGGGAGCTGTTTTTT; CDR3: CSVVRVSGELFF
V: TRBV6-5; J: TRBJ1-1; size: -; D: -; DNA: TGTGCCACAGCTTGGCGGCAGGCGAACACTGAAGCTTTCTTT; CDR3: CATAWRQANTEAFF
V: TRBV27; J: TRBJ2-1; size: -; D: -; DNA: TGTGCCAGCAGTTTAACCGGGAGCGGGTATCCTGAGCAGTTCTTC; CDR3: CASSLTGSGYPEQFF
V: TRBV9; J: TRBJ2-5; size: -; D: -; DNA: TGTGCCAGCAGCGTAGCTACGGGCCGAGAAAAGTACTTC; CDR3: CASSVATGREKYF
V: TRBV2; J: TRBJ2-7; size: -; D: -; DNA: TGTGCCAGCTCGGACGCGGGGGCAACCTACGAGCAGTACTTC; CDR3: CASSDAGATYEQYF
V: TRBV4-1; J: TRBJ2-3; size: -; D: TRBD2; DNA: TGCGCCAGCAGCCTCACCGCCCGCGGGAGTTATAGCACAGATACGCAGTATTTT; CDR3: CASSLTARGSYSTDTQYF
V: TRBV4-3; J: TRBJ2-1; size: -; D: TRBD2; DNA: TGCGCCAGCAGCCAAGACTGGGCCGGAATGACGGCGGGAGAGCATGAGCAGTTCTTC; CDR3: CASSQDWAGMTAGEHEQFF
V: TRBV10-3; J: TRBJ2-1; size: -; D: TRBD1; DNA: TGTGCCATCAGCGCAGGGGGCGAAAATGAGCAGTTCTTC; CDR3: CAISAGGENEQFF